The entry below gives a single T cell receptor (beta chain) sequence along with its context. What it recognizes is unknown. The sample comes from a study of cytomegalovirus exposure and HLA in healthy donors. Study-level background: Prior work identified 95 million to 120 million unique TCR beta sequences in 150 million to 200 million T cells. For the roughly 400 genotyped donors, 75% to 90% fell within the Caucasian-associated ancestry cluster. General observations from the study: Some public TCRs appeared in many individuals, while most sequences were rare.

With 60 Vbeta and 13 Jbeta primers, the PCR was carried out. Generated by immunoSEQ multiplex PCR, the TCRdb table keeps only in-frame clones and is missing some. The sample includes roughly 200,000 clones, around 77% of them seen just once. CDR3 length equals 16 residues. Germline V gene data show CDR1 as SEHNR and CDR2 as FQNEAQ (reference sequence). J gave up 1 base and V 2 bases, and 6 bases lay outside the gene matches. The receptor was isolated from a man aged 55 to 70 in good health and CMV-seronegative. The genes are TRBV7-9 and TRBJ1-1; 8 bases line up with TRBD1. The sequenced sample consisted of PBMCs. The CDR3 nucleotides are TGTGCCAGCAGCTTACGGCAGGGGGCGGCGAACACTGAAGCTTTCTTT. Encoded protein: CASSLRQGAANTEAFF.